This paragraph reports one TCR beta chain. Its target is not known. This record comes from a study of OX40 agonist ivuxolimab in advanced cancers. Study findings and constraints: Blood T cells, both CD4+ and CD8+, expanded clonally by week 6 at 0.1 to 3.0 mg/kg. Nonresponders included some who also had low normalized T-cell clonal expansion.

TCRdb keeps only in-frame clones here, not all; method: immunoSEQ multiplex PCR. The sample records around 100,000 clones, around nine tenths being singletons. Here the sequenced sample was CD4+ or CD8+ T cells sorted from blood, taken in a trial of the OX40 agonist ivuxolimab. This TCR was recovered from an adult with an advanced solid tumor such as melanoma, head and neck, liver or kidney cancer.

The CDR3 is CASSLGFTAQYF. The CDR3 region has the DNA TGTGCCAGCAGTTTAGGTTTTACGGCCCAGTACTTC. The rearrangement links TRBV28 to TRBJ2-5; D call uncertain. Germline CDR1 MDHEN, CDR2 SYDVKM. Trimming cost V 2 bases and J 9 bases, with 10 bases left between them. There are 12 residues in the CDR3.